This is a list of T cell receptor beta chains from one sample in a study of T cells in localized non-small cell lung cancer. Libraries were prepared by immunoSEQ multiplex PCR; TCRdb keeps only in-frame clonotypes and omits some of them. Of 20,000 to 25,000 clones in the sample, around 90% are singletons; the top ten hold approximately 23%. The sequencing here drew on peripheral blood, taken before any cancer treatment. The receptors were sampled from a man aged 35 to 69 with stage I squamous cell lung carcinoma. Each CDR3 is given with its conserved first and last residue. The order of the fields is J gene, clone size, D gene, V gene, CDR3 DNA, CDR3 protein. The D gene is left open where the match is weak. The listing skips clone size in some rows; elsewhere it reads once, few, many or a size class.

TRBJ1-2,NA,NA,TRBV5-4,TGTGCCAGCAGCTTGGTTGAGGGCGGCTACACCTTC,CASSLVEGGYTF
TRBJ2-4,NA,NA,TRBV28,TGTGCCAGCAGTTTATCAGGGAGACGGGCACCTCAGTACTTC,CASSLSGRRAPQYF
TRBJ2-7,NA,NA,TRBV18,TGTGCCAGCTCACCACAAGAAGCGAGGGGGGCCGAGCAGTACTTC,CASSPQEARGAEQYF
TRBJ2-1,NA,TRBD1,TRBV12-5,TGTGCTAGTGGTTTTGGGACAGGGATTAGGAATGAGCAGTTCTTC,CASGFGTGIRNEQFF
TRBJ1-5,NA,NA,TRBV30,TGTGCCTGGTCTAATGGCCCTCAGCCCCAGCATTTT,CAWSNGPQPQHF
TRBJ2-5,NA,NA,TRBV11-3,TGTGCCAGCAGCTTAGATGGAATCCAAGAGACCCAGTACTTC,CASSLDGIQETQYF
TRBJ2-7,NA,TRBD2,TRBV6-1,TGTGCCAGCAGAAATAGCGGGGGGGCCTACGAGCAGTACTTC,CASRNSGGAYEQYF
TRBJ2-7,NA,NA,TRBV7-2,TGTGCCAGCAGCCCAAGCTCCAGGGCCTACGAGCAGTACTTC,CASSPSSRAYEQYF
TRBJ2-2,NA,NA,TRBV2,TGTGCCAGCAAAGAATGGGTACTTACCGGGGAGCTGTTTTTT,CASKEWVLTGELFF
TRBJ2-6,once,TRBD1,TRBV27,TGTGCCAGCAGACCGGGACAGGCCATTTCTGGGGCCAACGTCCTGACTTTC,CASRPGQAISGANVLTF
TRBJ1-2,NA,NA,TRBV5-4,TGTGCCAGCAGCTTGGTGGAAATTGGCTACACCTTC,CASSLVEIGYTF
TRBJ2-3,NA,NA,TRBV5-4,TGTGCCAGCAGCGTCGGACTGAGCACAGATACGCAGTATTTT,CASSVGLSTDTQYF
TRBJ2-1,once,NA,TRBV19,TGTGCCAGTAGTATAGGTTTTCTGGGGACACGTCCCTACAATGAGCAGTTCTTC,CASSIGFLGTRPYNEQFF
TRBJ2-4,NA,TRBD1,TRBV19,TGTGCCAGTAGCGGTGGACAGGGAGCCAAAAACATTCAGTACTTC,CASSGGQGAKNIQYF
TRBJ1-1,NA,NA,TRBV5-1,TGCGCCAGCAGAATAGGAGGCACTGAAGCTTTCTTT,CASRIGGTEAFF
TRBJ1-1,NA,TRBD1,TRBV6-1,TGTGCCAGCAGTGGACTTACAGGGGGGACTGAAGCTTTCTTT,CASSGLTGGTEAFF
TRBJ2-5,NA,NA,TRBV5-5,TGTGCCAGCAGCTTGGAAGGGACCTTAGTGACCCAGTACTTC,CASSLEGTLVTQYF
TRBJ2-2,NA,NA,TRBV11-2,TGTGCCAGCAGCTTAGGACCCGGGGAGCTGTTTTTT,CASSLGPGELFF
TRBJ1-1,few,NA,TRBV2,TGTGCCAGCATCTCCCAGTGGAACACTGAAGCTTTCTTT,CASISQWNTEAFF
TRBJ2-3,NA,NA,TRBV11-2,TGTGCCAGCAGCTTAGATTTCCGGGGGGCTAGCACAGATACGCAGTATTTT,CASSLDFRGASTDTQYF
TRBJ1-2,NA,TRBD1,TRBV14,TGTGCCAGCAGCTCAGATCCTCCGGGACAGGCGGTCACCTTC,CASSSDPPGQAVTF
TRBJ1-2,NA,NA,TRBV27,TGTGCCAGCACCCCCCTCGCAGGGGTAGATGGCTACACCTTC,CASTPLAGVDGYTF
TRBJ1-2,NA,NA,TRBV19,TGTGCCAGTAGTATAGTCGCCGGCGGGGACTATGGCTACACCTTC,CASSIVAGGDYGYTF
TRBJ2-3,once,TRBD2,TRBV5-4,TGTGCCAGCAGCTTGTTGGTAGCGGGGGCGCAGGGTTTTGGAGATACGCAGTATTTT,CASSLLVAGAQGFGDTQYF
TRBJ2-3,NA,TRBD1,TRBV28,TGTGCCAGCAGTTTGACCGGGACAGGGAGTAACACAGATACGCAGTATTTT,CASSLTGTGSNTDTQYF
TRBJ1-4,NA,NA,TRBV5-1,TGCGCCAGCAGCGCCCAGCCAAGAGAAAAACTGTTTTTT,CASSAQPREKLFF
TRBJ2-3,NA,NA,TRBV11-2,TGTGCCAGCAGCTTAGGATTGGCGATGTCCCACGGCCACGATACGCAGTATTTT,CASSLGLAMSHGHDTQYF
TRBJ2-7,NA,TRBD1,TRBV5-1,TGCGCCAGCAGCCCAGGACAGGAGAGCTCCTACGAGCAGTACTTC,CASSPGQESSYEQYF
TRBJ2-7,NA,TRBD2,TRBV29-1,TGCAGCGTTGTCCGCCGTTCCCCGCTAGCGGGGGCCTATTACGAGCAGTACTTC,CSVVRRSPLAGAYYEQYF
TRBJ2-7,NA,NA,TRBV2,TGTGCCAGCAGTGTAGCTAGCTTGAACGAGCAGTACTTC,CASSVASLNEQYF
TRBJ1-1,NA,NA,TRBV16,TGTGCCAGCAGCCGATCCGGGACGGCGAACACTGAAGCTTTCTTT,CASSRSGTANTEAFF
TRBJ2-7,once,TRBD1,TRBV4-1,TGCGCCAGCAGCCGACAACCCGGGACAGAATTCTACGAGCAGTACTTC,CASSRQPGTEFYEQYF
TRBJ2-3,NA,TRBD2,TRBV6-4,TGTGCCAGCAGTCGACGGGGGGGCGAAAATACGCAGTATTTT,CASSRRGGENTQYF
TRBJ1-6,NA,NA,TRBV16,TGTGCCAGCAGCCAGCTCTTGGGCACAGATTCACCCCTCCACTTT,CASSQLLGTDSPLHF
TRBJ2-3,NA,NA,TRBV6-5,TGTGCCAGCAGTTACTCGTCAGATCGGGATACGCAGTATTTT,CASSYSSDRDTQYF
TRBJ1-1,few,NA,TRBV5-1,TGCGCCAGCAGCTTGCTGAGATTGAACACTGAAGCTTTCTTT,CASSLLRLNTEAFF
TRBJ1-1,NA,TRBD1,TRBV18,TGTGCCAGCTCAAGCCACGGGACAGGGAACACTGAAGCTTTCTTT,CASSSHGTGNTEAFF
TRBJ1-5,NA,NA,TRBV2,TGTGCCAGCAGTGCCGAGGGTCAGCCCCAGCATTTT,CASSAEGQPQHF
TRBJ1-2,NA,NA,TRBV7-8,TGTGCCAGCAGTTTACAAGCCGGGACGCCCTATGGCTACACCTTC,CASSLQAGTPYGYTF
TRBJ1-2,NA,TRBD1,TRBV5-1,TGCGCCAGCAGCTCGGGACAGGGGGCCGGCTATGGCTACACCTTC,CASSSGQGAGYGYTF
TRBJ1-2,NA,NA,TRBV5-1,TGCGCCAGCAGCTTGCGAGGGGAGGGGCCGAACTATGGCTACACCTTC,CASSLRGEGPNYGYTF
TRBJ2-3,NA,NA,TRBV5-1,TGCGCCAGCAGCCCCCCGGAGGGGACCAAAACAGATACGCAGTATTTT,CASSPPEGTKTDTQYF
TRBJ2-3,NA,NA,TRBV30,TGTGCCTGGACAAGGGTCACAGATACGCAGTATTTT,CAWTRVTDTQYF
TRBJ1-2,NA,NA,TRBV19,TGTGCCAGTAATTCAGGGGACTATGGCTACACCTTC,CASNSGDYGYTF
TRBJ2-7,NA,NA,TRBV7-8,TGTGCCAGCAGCTCCTTTGGGGGGCTGAGCTCCTACGAGCAGTACTTC,CASSSFGGLSSYEQYF
TRBJ1-1,NA,NA,TRBV28,TGTGCCAGCAGTCTGACGGGGGGCGCGAACACTGAAGCTTTCTTT,CASSLTGGANTEAFF
TRBJ2-7,NA,TRBD1,TRBV7-9,TGTGCCAGCAGCTGGACAGGGGACGAGCAGTACTTC,CASSWTGDEQYF
TRBJ2-7,NA,TRBD1,TRBV2,TGTGCCAGCAGTGAGTTCGGGACAGGCATCCTGGGGGACTCCTACGAGCAGTACTTC,CASSEFGTGILGDSYEQYF
TRBJ1-1,NA,NA,TRBV5-1,TGCGCCAGCAGCTTGGATGACCTTCGGACTGAAGCTTTCTTT,CASSLDDLRTEAFF
TRBJ1-1,NA,NA,TRBV30,TGTGCCTTAGTGGGGGGGACCTTGAACACTGAAGCTTTCTTT,CALVGGTLNTEAFF
TRBJ1-6,few,NA,TRBV6-5,TGTGCCAGCAGTTCGCCAGGGGAGCATTCACCCCTCCACTTT,CASSSPGEHSPLHF
TRBJ2-7,NA,NA,TRBV7-2,TGTGCCAGCAGCTTAGGACCGAGCGACGAGCAGTACTTC,CASSLGPSDEQYF
TRBJ2-5,NA,NA,TRBV6-4,TGTGCCAGCAGTGAGCCGGGACAACCTCCGGAGACCCAGTACTTC,CASSEPGQPPETQYF
TRBJ1-2,NA,NA,TRBV5-6,TGTGCCAGCAGCCCGATACCTGACAGCGCTATCTATGGCTACACCTTC,CASSPIPDSAIYGYTF
TRBJ2-3,NA,TRBD2,TRBV29-1,TGCAGCGTTGAAACCCTAGCGGGGGGGGCAGATACGCAGTATTTT,CSVETLAGGADTQYF
TRBJ2-7,NA,TRBD1,TRBV27,TGTGCCAGCATGGGTTGGGACAGGGGGCCTCTACAGTACTTC,CASMGWDRGPLQYF
TRBJ1-6,NA,TRBD1,TRBV27,TGTGCCAGCAGAAAGAAACCCAGTGGGGACAGCCTCTATTCCTATAATTCACCCCTCCACTTT,CASRKKPSGDSLYSYNSPLHF
TRBJ1-3,few,NA,TRBV7-3,TGTGCCAGCAGCTTAGATGGAAACACCATATATTTT,CASSLDGNTIYF
TRBJ2-5,NA,NA,TRBV27,TGTGCCAGCAGTTTCCAAGGTCTCGGGAAGACCCAGTACTTC,CASSFQGLGKTQYF
TRBJ2-2,NA,TRBD2,TRBV7-3,TGTGCCAGCAGCTTAGAAGGGACTAGCGGCACCGGGGAGCTGTTTTTT,CASSLEGTSGTGELFF